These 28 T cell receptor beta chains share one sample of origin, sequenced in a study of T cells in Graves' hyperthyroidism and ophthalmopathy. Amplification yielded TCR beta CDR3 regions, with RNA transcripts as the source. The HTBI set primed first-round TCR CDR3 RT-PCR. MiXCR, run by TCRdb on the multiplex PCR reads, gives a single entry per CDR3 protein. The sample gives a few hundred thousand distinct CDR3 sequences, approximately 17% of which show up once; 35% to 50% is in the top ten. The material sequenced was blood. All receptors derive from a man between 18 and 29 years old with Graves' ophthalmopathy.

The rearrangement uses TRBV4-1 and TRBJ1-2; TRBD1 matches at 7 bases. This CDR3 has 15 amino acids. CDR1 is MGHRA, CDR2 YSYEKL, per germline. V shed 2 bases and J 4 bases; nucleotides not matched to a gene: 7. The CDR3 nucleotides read TGCGCCAGCAGCCAACTAGGGGGCGCCGGCTATGGCTACACCTTC. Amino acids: CASSQLGGAGYGYTF.

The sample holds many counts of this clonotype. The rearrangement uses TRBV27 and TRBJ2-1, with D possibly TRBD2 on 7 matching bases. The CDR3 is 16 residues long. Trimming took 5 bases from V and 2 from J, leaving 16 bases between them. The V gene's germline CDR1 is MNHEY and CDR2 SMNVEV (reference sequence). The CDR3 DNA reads TGTGCCAGCAGTCCCTCCCCGGGGGGCGCCTACAATGAGCAGTTCTTC. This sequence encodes CASSPSPGGAYNEQFF.

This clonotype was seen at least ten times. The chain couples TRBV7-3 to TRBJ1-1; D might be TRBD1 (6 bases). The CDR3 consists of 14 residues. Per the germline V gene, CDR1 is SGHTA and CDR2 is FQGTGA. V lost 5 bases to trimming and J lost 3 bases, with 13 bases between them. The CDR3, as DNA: TGTGCCAGCAGCGAACAGGGCGGGGACACTGAAGCTTTCTTT. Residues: CASSEQGGDTEAFF.

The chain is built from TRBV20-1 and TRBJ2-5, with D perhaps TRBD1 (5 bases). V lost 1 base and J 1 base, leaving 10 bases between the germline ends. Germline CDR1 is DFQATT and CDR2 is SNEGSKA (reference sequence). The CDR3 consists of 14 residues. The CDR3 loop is CSARVPQGQETQYF. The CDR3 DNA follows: TGCAGTGCTAGAGTTCCGCAGGGCCAAGAGACCCAGTACTTC.

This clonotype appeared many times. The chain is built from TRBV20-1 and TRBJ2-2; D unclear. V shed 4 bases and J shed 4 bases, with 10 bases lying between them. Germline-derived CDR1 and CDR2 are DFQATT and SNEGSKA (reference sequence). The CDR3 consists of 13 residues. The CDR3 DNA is TGCAGTGCTATCAAGGTGACCACCGGGGAGCTGTTTTTT. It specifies CSAIKVTTGELFF.

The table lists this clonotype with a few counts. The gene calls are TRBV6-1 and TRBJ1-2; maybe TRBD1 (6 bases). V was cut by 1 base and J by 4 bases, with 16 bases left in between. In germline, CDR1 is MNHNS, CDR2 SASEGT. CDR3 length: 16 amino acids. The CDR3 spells CASSEGGGGWGYGYTF. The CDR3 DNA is TGTGCCAGCAGTGAAGGAGGGGGGGGTTGGGGCTATGGCTACACCTTC.

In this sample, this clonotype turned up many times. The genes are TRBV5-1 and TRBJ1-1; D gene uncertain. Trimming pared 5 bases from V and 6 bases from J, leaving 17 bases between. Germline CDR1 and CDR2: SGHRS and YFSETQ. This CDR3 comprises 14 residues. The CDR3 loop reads CASSGEDPMAEAFF. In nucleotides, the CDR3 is TGCGCCAGCAGTGGAGAGGACCCTATGGCTGAAGCTTTCTTT.

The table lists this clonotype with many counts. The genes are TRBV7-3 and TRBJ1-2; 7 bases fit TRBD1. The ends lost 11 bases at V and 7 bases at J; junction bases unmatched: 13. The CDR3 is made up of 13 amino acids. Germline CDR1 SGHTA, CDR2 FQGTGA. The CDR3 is CARHGQVFPGYTF. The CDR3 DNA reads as TGTGCCCGCCACGGACAGGTCTTCCCTGGCTACACCTTC.

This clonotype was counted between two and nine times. The CDR3 coding sequence is TGCGCCAGCAGCCAGACCACAGGGGCCCTCTATGGCTACACCTTC. Amino acids: CASSQTTGALYGYTF. The J gene is TRBJ1-2, the V gene TRBV4-1; 7 positions agree with TRBD1. Trimming took 3 bases from V and 4 from J; bases not matched to a gene: 8. The CDR3 sequence is 15 residues long. Germline-derived CDR1 and CDR2 are MGHRA and YSYEKL.

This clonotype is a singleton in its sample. Written as DNA, the CDR3 is TGTGCCAGCAGTACAGGACAGGGGGGGTATAGCAATCAGCCCCAGCATTTT. It specifies CASSTGQGGYSNQPQHF. The rearrangement uses TRBV2 and TRBJ1-5; TRBD1 matches 10 bases. The CDR3 is 17 residues long. V shed 5 bases and J 0 bases; nucleotides not matched to a gene: 7. The V gene's germline CDR1 is SNHLY and CDR2 FYNNEI.

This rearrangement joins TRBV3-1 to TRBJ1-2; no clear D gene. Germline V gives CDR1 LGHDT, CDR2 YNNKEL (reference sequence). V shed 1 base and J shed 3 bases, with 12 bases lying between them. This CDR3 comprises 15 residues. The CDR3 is CASSQVHGRDYGYTF. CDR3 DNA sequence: TGTGCCAGCAGCCAAGTTCACGGCAGAGACTATGGCTACACCTTC.

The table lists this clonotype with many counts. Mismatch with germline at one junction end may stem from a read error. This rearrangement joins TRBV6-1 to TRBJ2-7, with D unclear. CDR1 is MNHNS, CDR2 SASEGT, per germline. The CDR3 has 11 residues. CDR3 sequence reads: CASTEGYEQYF. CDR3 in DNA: TGTGCCAGCACTGAAGGATACGAGCAGTACTTC.

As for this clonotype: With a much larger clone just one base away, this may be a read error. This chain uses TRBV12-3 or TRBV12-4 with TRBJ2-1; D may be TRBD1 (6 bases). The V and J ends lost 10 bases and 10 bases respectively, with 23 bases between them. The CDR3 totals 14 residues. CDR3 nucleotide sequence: TGTGCCATCACCCCCAATACAGGGAGATACGAGCAGTTCTTC. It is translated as CAITPNTGRYEQFF.

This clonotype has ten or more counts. The chain's CDR3 is CASSLTGQKNSPLHF. Here the CDR3 DNA reads TGTGCCAGCAGCCTCACGGGACAGAAGAATTCACCCCTCCACTTT. This rearrangement joins TRBV2 to TRBJ1-6, with 7 nucleotides matching TRBD1. The CDR3 covers 15 residues. CDR1 and CDR2 from the germline V gene are SNHLY and FYNNEI. With V trimmed by 6 bases and J by 7 bases, 9 bases remained unmatched.

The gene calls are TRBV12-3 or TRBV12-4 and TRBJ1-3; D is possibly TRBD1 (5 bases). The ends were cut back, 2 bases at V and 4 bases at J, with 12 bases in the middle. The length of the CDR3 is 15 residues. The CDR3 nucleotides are TGTGCCAGCAGTTTATCGGGGGTACCGGGAAACACCATATATTTT. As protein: CASSLSGVPGNTIYF.

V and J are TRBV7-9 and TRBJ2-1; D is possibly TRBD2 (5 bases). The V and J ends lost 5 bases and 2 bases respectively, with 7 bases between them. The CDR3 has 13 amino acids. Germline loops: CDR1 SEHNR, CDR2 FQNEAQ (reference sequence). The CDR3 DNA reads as TGTGCCAGCAGCCACGGGACCTACAATGAGCAGTTCTTC. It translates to CASSHGTYNEQFF.

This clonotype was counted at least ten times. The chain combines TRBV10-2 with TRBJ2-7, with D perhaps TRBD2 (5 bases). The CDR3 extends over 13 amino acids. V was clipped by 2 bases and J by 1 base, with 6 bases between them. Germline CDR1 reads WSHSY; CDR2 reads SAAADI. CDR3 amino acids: CASSEPGSYEQYF. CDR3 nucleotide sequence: TGCGCCAGCAGTGAGCCGGGGTCCTACGAGCAGTACTTC.

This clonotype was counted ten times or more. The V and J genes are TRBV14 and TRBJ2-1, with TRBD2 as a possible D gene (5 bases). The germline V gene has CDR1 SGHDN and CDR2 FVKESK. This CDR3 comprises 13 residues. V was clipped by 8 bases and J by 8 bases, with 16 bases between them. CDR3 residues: CASCARGCDEQFF. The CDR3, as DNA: TGTGCCAGCTGTGCACGGGGTTGCGATGAGCAGTTCTTC.

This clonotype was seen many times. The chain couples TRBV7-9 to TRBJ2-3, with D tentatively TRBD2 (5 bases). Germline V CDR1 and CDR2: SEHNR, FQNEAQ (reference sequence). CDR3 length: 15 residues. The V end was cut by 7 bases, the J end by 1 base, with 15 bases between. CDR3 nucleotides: TGTGCCAGCACCCGCCTAGAGGGAGGCACAGATACGCAGTATTTT. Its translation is CASTRLEGGTDTQYF. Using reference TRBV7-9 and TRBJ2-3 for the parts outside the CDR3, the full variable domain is DTGVSQNPRHKITKRGQNVTFRCDPISEHNRLYWYRQTLGQGPEFLTYFQNEAQLEKSRLLSDRFSAERPKGSFSTLEIQRTEQGDSAMYLCASTRLEGGTDTQYFGPGTRLTVL.

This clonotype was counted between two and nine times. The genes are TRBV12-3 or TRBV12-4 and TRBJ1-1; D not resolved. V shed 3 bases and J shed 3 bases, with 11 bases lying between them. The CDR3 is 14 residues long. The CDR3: CASSFGRRYTEAFF. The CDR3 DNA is TGTGCCAGCAGTTTTGGGAGACGGTACACTGAAGCTTTCTTT.

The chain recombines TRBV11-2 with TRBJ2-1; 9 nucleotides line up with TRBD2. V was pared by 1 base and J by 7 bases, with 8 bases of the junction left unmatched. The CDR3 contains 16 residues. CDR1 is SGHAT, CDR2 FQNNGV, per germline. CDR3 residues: CASSLVVAGVKNEQFF. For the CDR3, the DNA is TGTGCCAGCAGCTTAGTGGTAGCGGGAGTGAAAAATGAGCAGTTCTTC.

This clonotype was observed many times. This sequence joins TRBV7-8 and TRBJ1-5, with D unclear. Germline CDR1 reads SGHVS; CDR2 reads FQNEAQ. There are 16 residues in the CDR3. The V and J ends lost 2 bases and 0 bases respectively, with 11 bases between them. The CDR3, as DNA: TGTGCCAGCAGCTTATGGGCAGCGAATAGCAATCAGCCCCAGCATTTT. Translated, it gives CASSLWAANSNQPQHF.

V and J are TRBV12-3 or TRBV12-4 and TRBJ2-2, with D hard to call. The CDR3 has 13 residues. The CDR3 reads CATVGLYTGELFF. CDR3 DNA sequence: TGTGCTACGGTGGGGTTGTACACCGGGGAGCTGTTTTTT.

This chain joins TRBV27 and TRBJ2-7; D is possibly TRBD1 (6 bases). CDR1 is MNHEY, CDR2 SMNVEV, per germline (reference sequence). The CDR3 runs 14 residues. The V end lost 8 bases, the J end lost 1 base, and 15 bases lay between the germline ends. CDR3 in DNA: TGTGCCAGCCTGCTAGGGACATTGTCCTACGAGCAGTACTTC. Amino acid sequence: CASLLGTLSYEQYF.

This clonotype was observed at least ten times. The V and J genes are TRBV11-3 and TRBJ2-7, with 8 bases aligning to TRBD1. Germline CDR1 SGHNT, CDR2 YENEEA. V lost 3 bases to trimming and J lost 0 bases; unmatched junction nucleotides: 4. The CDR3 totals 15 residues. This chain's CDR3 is CASSLRTGNSYEQYF. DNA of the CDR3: TGTGCCAGCAGCTTGAGGACAGGGAACTCCTACGAGCAGTACTTC. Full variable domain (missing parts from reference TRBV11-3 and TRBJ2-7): EAGVVQSPRYKIIEKKQPVAFWCNPISGHNTLYWYLQNLGQGPELLIRYENEEAVDDSQLPKDRFSAERLKGVDSTLKIQPAELGDSAVYLCASSLRTGNSYEQYFGPGTRLTVT.

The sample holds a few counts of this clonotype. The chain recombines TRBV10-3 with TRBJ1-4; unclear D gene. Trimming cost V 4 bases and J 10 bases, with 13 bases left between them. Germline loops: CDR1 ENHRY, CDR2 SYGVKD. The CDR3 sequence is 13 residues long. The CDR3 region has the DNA TGTGCCATCAGTGGGCAGTGGGATGGAAAACTGTTTTTT. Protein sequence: CAISGQWDGKLFF.

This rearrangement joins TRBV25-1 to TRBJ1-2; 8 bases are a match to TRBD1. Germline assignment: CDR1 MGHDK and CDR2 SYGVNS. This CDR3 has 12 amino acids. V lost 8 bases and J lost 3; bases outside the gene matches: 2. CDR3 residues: CASQDRDYGYTF. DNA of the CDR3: TGTGCCAGCCAGGACAGGGACTATGGCTACACCTTC.

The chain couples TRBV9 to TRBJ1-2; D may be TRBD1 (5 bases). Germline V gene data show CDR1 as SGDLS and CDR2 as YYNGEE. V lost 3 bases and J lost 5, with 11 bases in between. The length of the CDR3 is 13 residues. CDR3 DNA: TGTGCCAGCAGCGCGACCGACAGATATGGCTACACCTTC. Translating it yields CASSATDRYGYTF.